These T cell receptor beta chains were read from a single sample in a study of patients and donors after allogeneic stem cell transplantation. TCRdb recomputed calls from the RT-PCR reads with MiXCR, one row per CDR3 protein. There are approximately 140,000 distinct CDR3 sequences in the sample; over 30% occur only once, and about 50% lies in the top ten. The specimen was blood, either unsorted or a sorted T cell fraction (not recorded which). Receptors were obtained from a human donor who was either an allogeneic HSCT recipient or a stem cell or donor lymphocyte infusion donor (not recorded which). It is not recorded whose cells these are; they may come from a transplant donor. CDR3s include the opening cysteine and the closing phenylalanine or tryptophan. A D gene is named only where the DNA matches it firmly. A row's size may be missing; if present it is once, few, many or a size class.

TRBV18	TRBJ2-5	NA	TRBD1	CASGRGETQYF	TGTGCCAGCGGCAGGGGGGAGACCCAGTACTTC
TRBV29-1	TRBJ1-1	NA	NA	CSVTWGNTEAFF	TGCAGCGTTACCTGGGGGAACACTGAAGCTTTCTTT
TRBV27	TRBJ1-1	NA	NA	CASSFGGGAFF	TGTGCCAGCAGTTTTGGTGGGGGGGCTTTCTTT
TRBV5-4	TRBJ2-3	NA	TRBD2	CASSFPGGRPDTQYF	TGTGCCAGCAGCTTTCCGGGGGGGCGGCCAGATACGCAGTATTTT
TRBV12-3/TRBV12-4	TRBJ1-2	NA	NA	CASSLVRSYGYTF	TGTGCCAGCAGTTTAGTAAGGTCCTATGGCTACACCTTC
TRBV4-1	TRBJ1-2	NA	NA	CASSHVADYGYTF	TGCGCCAGCAGCCACGTGGCAGACTATGGCTACACCTTC
TRBV29-1	TRBJ1-4	few	NA	CSVLGPSATNEKLFF	TGCAGCGTTCTCGGTCCTTCAGCAACTAATGAAAAACTGTTTTTT
TRBV20-1	TRBJ1-5	few	NA	CSARGQDQPQHF	TGCAGTGCTAGAGGCCAGGATCAGCCCCAGCATTTT
TRBV7-9	TRBJ2-5	NA	TRBD1	CASSSTGESQETQYF	TGTGCCAGCAGCTCTACAGGGGAAAGCCAAGAGACCCAGTACTTC
TRBV7-9	TRBJ1-1	few	NA	CASSLDGGLGAFF	TGTGCCAGCAGCTTAGATGGGGGGCTTGGAGCTTTCTTT
TRBV12-3/TRBV12-4	TRBJ1-1	few	NA	CASSSGRRNTEAFF	TGTGCCAGCAGTTCGGGACGGAGAAACACTGAAGCTTTCTTT
TRBV9	TRBJ2-5	NA	NA	CASSVEAGETQYF	TGTGCCAGCAGCGTAGAGGCGGGGGAGACCCAGTACTTC
TRBV10-3	TRBJ2-1	NA	NA	CAISEGSPTSSYNEQFF	TGTGCCATCAGTGAAGGCAGTCCTACCAGCTCCTACAATGAGCAGTTCTTC
TRBV2	TRBJ1-1	NA	NA	CASRKSAVNTEAFF	TGTGCCAGCAGAAAATCCGCAGTGAACACTGAAGCTTTCTTT
TRBV12-3/TRBV12-4	TRBJ1-2	NA	NA	CASRSGTTYGYTF	TGTGCCAGCAGATCCGGGACAACCTATGGCTACACCTTC
TRBV29-1	TRBJ1-4	NA	NA	CSASVRVEEKLFF	TGCAGCGCCTCGGTAAGGGTGGAGGAAAAACTGTTTTTT
TRBV5-1	TRBJ1-6	few	TRBD1	CASSSDRDRGNPYNSPLHF	TGCGCCAGCAGCTCGGACCGGGACAGGGGTAACCCCTATAATTCACCCCTCCACTTT
TRBV7-6	TRBJ1-2	NA	NA	CASSPRGGYGYTF	TGTGCCAGCAGCCCACGCGGGGGATATGGCTACACCTTC
TRBV20-1	TRBJ1-1	NA	NA	CSATVLGGNTEAYF	TGCAGTGCTACCGTTTTGGGGGGGAACACTGAAGCTTACTTT
TRBV9	TRBJ1-6	NA	NA	CASSATAFYNSPLHF	TGTGCCAGCAGCGCAACAGCATTCTATAATTCACCCCTCCACTTT
TRBV2	TRBJ1-2	NA	TRBD1	CASRLQGQGYTF	TGTGCCAGCAGATTACAGGGACAGGGCTACACCTTC
TRBV7-9	TRBJ1-2	NA	NA	CASSPGHYGYTF	TGTGCCAGCAGCCCCGGCCACTATGGCTACACCTTC
TRBV7-2	TRBJ1-1	few	NA	CASSLRHYTEAFF	TGTGCCAGCAGCCTCCGACATTACACTGAAGCTTTCTTT
TRBV13	TRBJ1-2	NA	NA	CASSAPRWGFYGYTF	TGTGCCAGCAGCGCCCCGCGGTGGGGTTTCTATGGCTACACCTTC
TRBV7-8	TRBJ1-3	NA	NA	CASSSHQGNTIYF	TGTGCCAGCAGCTCCCACCAGGGGAACACCATATATTTT
TRBV7-2	TRBJ1-5	few	TRBD1	CASSWDRVQPQHF	TGTGCCAGCAGCTGGGACAGGGTTCAGCCCCAGCATTTT
TRBV12-3/TRBV12-4	TRBJ1-4	few	NA	CASSLWSSNEKLFF	TGTGCCAGCAGTTTATGGAGTTCTAATGAAAAACTGTTTTTT